The next 14 T cell receptor beta chains were all read from a single sample in a study of OX40 agonist ivuxolimab in advanced cancers. The assay was immunoSEQ multiplex PCR, and TCRdb's table has in-frame clones only and misses some. The sample lists 20,000 to 25,000 clones; 70% to 85% were seen once. This sample comprised CD4+ or CD8+ T cells sorted from blood, obtained in a trial of the OX40 agonist ivuxolimab. Receptors originate from an adult with an advanced solid tumor such as melanoma, head and neck, liver or kidney cancer.

This chain connects TRBV28 to TRBJ2-7; 8 bases fit TRBD2. There are 14 residues in the CDR3. The V gene end was trimmed by 6 bases and the J gene end by 5 bases; junction bases not matched to a gene: 9. Germline CDR1 MDHEN, CDR2 SYDVKM. The CDR3 nucleotides are TGTGCCAGCAGCCGGGGTAGCGGGAAGGACGAGCAGTACTTC. Amino acids: CASSRGSGKDEQYF.

V gene TRBV19 combines with J gene TRBJ1-2, with 8 bases that match TRBD1. Germline CDR1 is LNHDA and CDR2 is SQIVND (reference sequence). Trimming took 5 bases from V and 4 from J; bases not matched to a gene: 6. The CDR3 is 14 amino acids. In DNA form, the CDR3 reads TGTGCCAGTAGTCCCCGACAGGGGAGCTATGGCTACACCTTC. Protein: CASSPRQGSYGYTF.

The chain employs TRBV11-2 and TRBJ2-6; no reliable D call. The CDR3 runs to 16 residues. Germline CDR1 and CDR2: SGHAT and FQNNGV. Trimming shortened V by 5 bases and J by 5 bases, and 16 bases separated the two germline ends. CDR3 bases: TGTGCCAGCAGCATTACGCAACAAAGTCGGGCCAACGTCCTGACTTTC. Translation: CASSITQQSRANVLTF.

This chain uses TRBV7-9 with TRBJ2-1; 10 nucleotides line up with TRBD2. Germline CDR1 SEHNR, CDR2 FQNEAQ (reference sequence). Trimming removed 3 bases from V and 6 bases from J; junction bases left unmatched: 5. The CDR3 loop spans 15 amino acids. CDR3 DNA sequence: TGTGCCAGCAGCTTTTGGGCTAGCGGGAGCAATGAGCAGTTCTTC. Amino acids: CASSFWASGSNEQFF.

The gene calls are TRBV2 and TRBJ1-5, with 10 bases that match TRBD1. Germline-derived CDR1 and CDR2 are SNHLY and FYNNEI. This CDR3 contains 14 residues. V was pared by 2 bases and J by 6 bases, with 1 base of the junction left unmatched. CDR3 sequence: CASSEWTGGQPQHF. The CDR3 coding sequence is TGTGCCAGCAGTGAATGGACAGGGGGTCAGCCCCAGCATTTT.

V usage is TRBV19 and J usage is TRBJ2-2; D not certain. Between the trimmed V and J ends, which lost 1 base and 6 bases, there was a span of 6 bases. Germline-derived CDR1 and CDR2 are LNHDA and SQIVND (reference sequence). CDR3 size: 13 residues. Written as DNA, the CDR3 is TGTGCCAGTAGTATAGCGGACCCCGGGGAGCTGTTTTTT. Translating gives CASSIADPGELFF.

V and J are TRBV27 and TRBJ2-1; D may correspond to TRBD1 or TRBD2 (5 bases each). The CDR3 totals 13 residues. CDR1 and CDR2 (germline): MNHEY, SMNVEV (reference sequence). V lost 5 bases and J lost 12, with 17 bases in between. The CDR3 loop is CASSPGRTVMQFF. The CDR3 nucleotides are TGTGCCAGCAGTCCGGGACGAACAGTAATGCAGTTCTTC.

The chain is built from TRBV30 and TRBJ2-7, with D unclear. Per germline, CDR1 GTSNPN and CDR2 SVGIG (reference sequence). Between the trimmed V and J ends, which lost 0 bases and 6 bases, there was a span of 12 bases. This CDR3 comprises 13 residues. The CDR3 region is CAWSVVAASEQYF. As DNA, the CDR3 is TGTGCCTGGAGTGTAGTGGCAGCGAGCGAGCAGTACTTC.

This clone was counted only a few times. The J gene is TRBJ1-2, the V gene TRBV29-1; maybe TRBD1 (6 bases). The CDR3 has 13 residues. Germline values: CDR1 SQVTM, CDR2 ANQGSEA. V was cut by 7 bases and J by 5 bases, with 17 bases left in between. For the CDR3, the DNA is TGCAGCGCGCTCAGTACAGGGCGGTATGGCTACACCTTC. This gives the protein CSALSTGRYGYTF.

The rearrangement joins TRBV5-6 to TRBJ2-7; possibly TRBD1 or TRBD2 for D (5 bases each). CDR1 is SGHDT and CDR2 is YYEEEE in the germline V gene. Trimming pared 0 bases from V and 5 bases from J, leaving 18 bases between. The CDR3 is made up of 16 amino acids. CDR3: CASSLAGRPLLHEQYF. The CDR3 region has the DNA TGTGCCAGCAGCTTGGCGGGACGTCCTCTCCTACACGAGCAGTACTTC.

V and J are TRBV19 and TRBJ2-7, with 8 bases fitting TRBD2. This CDR3 contains 15 residues. J lost 3 bases, V lost 6 bases, and 10 bases had no gene match. Germline CDR1 LNHDA, CDR2 SQIVND (reference sequence). In nucleotides, the CDR3 is TGTGCCAGTAGCATTGTGCGGGGGGTCCGCTACGAGCAGTACTTC. Residues: CASSIVRGVRYEQYF.

The chain uses TRBV5-6 and TRBJ1-2; 8 nucleotides align to TRBD1. The CDR3 totals 14 residues. In germline, CDR1 is SGHDT, CDR2 YYEEEE. V lost 0 bases, J lost 3 bases, and 1 base stayed unmatched. The CDR3 bases are TGTGCCAGCAGCTTGGACAGGGGGTACTATGGCTACACCTTC. Residues: CASSLDRGYYGYTF.

The chain uses TRBV7-8 and TRBJ2-2, with D possibly matching TRBD2 (5 bases). CDR1 and CDR2 (germline): SGHVS, FQNEAQ. V was cut by 3 bases and J by 6 bases, with 11 bases left in between. The CDR3 is made up of 14 amino acids. This chain's CDR3 is CASSLEANPGELFF. As DNA, the CDR3 is TGTGCCAGCAGCTTGGAGGCAAATCCCGGGGAGCTGTTTTTT.

Turning to this clone: One end of the junction is discordant with germline, which a read error may explain. CDR3 sequence (DNA): TGTGCCAGCAGCTTGGTTTCTAGTTACGAGCAGTACTTC. Translated, it gives CASSLVSSYEQYF. The J gene is TRBJ2-7, the V gene TRBV4-1; the D is unclear. The CDR3 loop spans 13 amino acids. Germline V gene sequence: CDR1 MGHRA, CDR2 YSYEKL.